Listed below are T cell receptor beta chains from one sample, sequenced in a study of monozygotic twins with inflammatory bowel disease. TCRdb reprocessed the 5' RACE reads; each CDR3 protein has one entry and no DNA is given. The specimen's table records nearly 450,000 distinct CDR3 sequences. Input material: blood. The receptors originated from a human donor with ulcerative colitis or Crohn's disease, or a healthy co-twin of an affected twin (not recorded which). CDR3s include the opening cysteine and the closing phenylalanine or tryptophan.

V gene: TRBV7-2; J gene: TRBJ1-2; CDR3 protein: CASSLGRTGGAGYTF
V gene: TRBV27; J gene: TRBJ2-1; CDR3 protein: CASSLDSALYNEQFF
V gene: TRBV7-8; J gene: TRBJ1-5; CDR3 protein: CASSFDRNQPQHF
V gene: TRBV27; J gene: TRBJ2-7; CDR3 protein: CASSLIGTAYYEQYF
V gene: TRBV18; J gene: TRBJ1-1; CDR3 protein: CASSPIAMGTEAFF
V gene: TRBV5-6; J gene: TRBJ1-1; CDR3 protein: CASSSPAGNTEAFF
V gene: TRBV7-2; J gene: TRBJ1-4; CDR3 protein: CASSFDGEGRGKLFF
V gene: TRBV2; J gene: TRBJ2-2; CDR3 protein: CASNGEVPGELFF
V gene: TRBV4-2; J gene: TRBJ2-1; CDR3 protein: CASSQIPSGGFNEQFF
V gene: TRBV11-2; J gene: TRBJ1-5; CDR3 protein: CASSFGTGGQPQHF
V gene: TRBV5-6; J gene: TRBJ2-5; CDR3 protein: CASSLTSPETQYF
V gene: TRBV12-3/TRBV12-4; J gene: TRBJ2-2; CDR3 protein: CASRIAGTNTGELFF
V gene: TRBV15; J gene: TRBJ2-2; CDR3 protein: CATSRERGRVSVDTGELFF
V gene: TRBV5-1; J gene: TRBJ2-7; CDR3 protein: CASSSWDREQEQYF
V gene: TRBV6-1; J gene: TRBJ1-5; CDR3 protein: CASSPGDYSNQPQHF
V gene: TRBV10-3; J gene: TRBJ2-1; CDR3 protein: CAISDGAGGKGEQFF
V gene: TRBV10-3; J gene: TRBJ2-5; CDR3 protein: CAISVIQGETQYF
V gene: TRBV12-3/TRBV12-4; J gene: TRBJ1-2; CDR3 protein: CASSSWDRWDYGYTF
V gene: TRBV20-1; J gene: TRBJ2-7; CDR3 protein: CSARGPGGSYEQYF
V gene: TRBV5-1; J gene: TRBJ2-7; CDR3 protein: CASSLTGKPYEQYF
V gene: TRBV7-2; J gene: TRBJ2-7; CDR3 protein: CASSQSGQGNHEQYF
V gene: TRBV7-2; J gene: TRBJ2-3; CDR3 protein: CASSLTQSGGVDTQYF